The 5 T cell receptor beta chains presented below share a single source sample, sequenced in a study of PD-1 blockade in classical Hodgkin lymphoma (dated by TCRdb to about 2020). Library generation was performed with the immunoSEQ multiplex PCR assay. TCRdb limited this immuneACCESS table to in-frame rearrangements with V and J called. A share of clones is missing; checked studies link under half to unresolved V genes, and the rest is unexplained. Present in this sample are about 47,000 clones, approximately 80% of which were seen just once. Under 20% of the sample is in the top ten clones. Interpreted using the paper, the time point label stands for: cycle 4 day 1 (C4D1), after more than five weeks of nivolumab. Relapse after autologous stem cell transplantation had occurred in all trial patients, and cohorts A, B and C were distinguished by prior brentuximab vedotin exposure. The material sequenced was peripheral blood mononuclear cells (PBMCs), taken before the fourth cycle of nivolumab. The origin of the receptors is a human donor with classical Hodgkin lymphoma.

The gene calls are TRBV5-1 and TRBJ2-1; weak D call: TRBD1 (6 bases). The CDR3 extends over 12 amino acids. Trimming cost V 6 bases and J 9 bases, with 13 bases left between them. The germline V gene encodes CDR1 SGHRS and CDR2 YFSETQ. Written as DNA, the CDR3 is TGCGCCAGCACCGAACTAGGGGGTGAGCAGTTCTTC. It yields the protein CASTELGGEQFF.

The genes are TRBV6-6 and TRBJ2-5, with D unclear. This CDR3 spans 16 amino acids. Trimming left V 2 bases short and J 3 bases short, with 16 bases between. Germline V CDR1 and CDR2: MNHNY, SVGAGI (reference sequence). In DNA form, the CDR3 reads TGTGCCAGCAGTTACCCTATCGTCAGTCCAAAAGAGACCCAGTACTTC. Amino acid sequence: CASSYPIVSPKETQYF.

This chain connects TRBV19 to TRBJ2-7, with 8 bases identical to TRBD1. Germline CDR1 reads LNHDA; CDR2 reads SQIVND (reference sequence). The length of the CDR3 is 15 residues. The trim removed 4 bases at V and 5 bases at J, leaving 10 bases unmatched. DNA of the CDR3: TGTGCCAGTAGTACCACGCAGGGGGCGGAAAACGAGCAGTACTTC. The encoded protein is CASSTTQGAENEQYF. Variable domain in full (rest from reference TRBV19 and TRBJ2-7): DGGITQSPKYLFRKEGQNVTLSCEQNLNHDAMYWYRQDPGQGLRLIYYSQIVNDFQKGDIAEGYSVSREKKESFPLTVTSAQKNPTAFYLCASSTTQGAENEQYFGPGTRLTVT.

The CDR3 loop reads CASSPPTGYEQYF. The CDR3 DNA follows: TGTGCCAGCAGTCCCCCGACGGGCTACGAGCAGTACTTC. V usage is TRBV27 and J usage is TRBJ2-7; no clear D gene. Germline lookup yields CDR1 MNHEY and CDR2 SMNVEV (reference sequence). This CDR3 has 13 amino acids. V lost 5 bases and J 3 bases, leaving 11 bases between the germline ends.

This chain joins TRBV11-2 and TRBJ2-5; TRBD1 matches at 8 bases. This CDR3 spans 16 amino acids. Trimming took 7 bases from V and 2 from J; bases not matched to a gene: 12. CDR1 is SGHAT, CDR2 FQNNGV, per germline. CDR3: CASTQEPGQAQETQYF. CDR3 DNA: TGTGCCAGCACCCAAGAACCGGGACAGGCACAAGAGACCCAGTACTTC.